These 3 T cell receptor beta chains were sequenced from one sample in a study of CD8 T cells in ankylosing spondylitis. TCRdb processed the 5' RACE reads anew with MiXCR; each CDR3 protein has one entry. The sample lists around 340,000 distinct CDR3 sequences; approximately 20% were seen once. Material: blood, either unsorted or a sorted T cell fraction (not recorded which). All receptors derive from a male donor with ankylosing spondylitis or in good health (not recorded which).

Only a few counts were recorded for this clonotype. CDR3 protein: CASSLGLTDTDTQYF. The DNA of the CDR3 is TGTGCCAGCAGTCTCGGACTAACCGACACAGATACGCAGTATTTT. J is TRBJ2-3 and V is TRBV27, with D possibly being TRBD2 (6 bases). This CDR3 is 15 amino acids long. Trimming left V 5 bases short and J 2 bases short, with 14 bases between. Germline-derived CDR1 and CDR2 are MNHEY and SMNVEV (reference sequence).

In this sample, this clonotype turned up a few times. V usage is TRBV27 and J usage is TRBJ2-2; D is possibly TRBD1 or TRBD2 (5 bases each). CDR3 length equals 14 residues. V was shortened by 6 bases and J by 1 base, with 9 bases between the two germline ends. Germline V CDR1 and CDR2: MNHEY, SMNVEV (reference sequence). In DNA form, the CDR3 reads TGTGCCAGCAGCAGGGAGCGGAACACCGGGGAGCTGTTTTTT. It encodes CASSRERNTGELFF.

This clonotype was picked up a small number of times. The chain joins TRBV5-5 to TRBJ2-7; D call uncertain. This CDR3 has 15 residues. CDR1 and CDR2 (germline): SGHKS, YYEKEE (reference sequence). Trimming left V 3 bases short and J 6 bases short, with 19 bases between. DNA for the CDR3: TGTGCCAGCAGCTCGCTGGTTGGGGTACGGCGCGAGCAGTACTTC. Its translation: CASSSLVGVRREQYF.